Here is one TCR beta chain with its context. TCRdb passed the 5' RACE reads through MiXCR, listing each CDR3 protein once. Among over 35,000 distinct CDR3 sequences, 5% to 7% were seen once, and the ten largest hold over 9.5%. The data were taken from a study of T cells after yellow fever vaccination. Study-level information: Libraries from low-cell-number fractions were prepared with the SMART-Seq v4 Ultra Low Input RNA kit.

CDR1 SGHTA and CDR2 FQGNSA come from the germline V gene. The CDR3 loop spans 15 amino acids. Trimming at V came to 7 bases and at J to 5 bases, leaving 11 bases not matched to a gene. Study-wide results and limits: Post-booster repertoires again held most primary-vaccination clones (about 95% CD4, roughly 88% CD8). Abundant clonotypes from the bulk population could have been carried over as contaminants into FACS-sorted repertoires.

The TCR comes from a man aged 30 to 39 who received the YFV17D yellow fever vaccine. The sequenced sample was PBMCs, either bulk or a sorted T-cell subset (CD4+, CD8+, memory, or dextramer-sorted; not recorded which), obtained 45 days after the yellow fever booster vaccination. The rearrangement uses TRBV7-2 and TRBJ2-5, with 9 bases lining up with TRBD1. CDR3 bases: TGTGCCAGCACCCAACCGGGACAGGGTAGGGAGACCCAGTACTTC. Translating it yields CASTQPGQGRETQYF.